One sample yielded the 32 T cell receptor beta chains listed below, sequenced in a study of T cells after yellow fever vaccination. TCRdb fed the 5' RACE reads into MiXCR, producing one record per CDR3 protein. In the table there are 500,000 to 650,000 distinct CDR3 sequences, approximately 16% of which are singletons. Sequenced here: PBMCs, sampled roughly 5 days after the first yellow fever vaccination. The receptors originated from a man between 18 and 35 years old who received the YFV17D yellow fever vaccine.

This clonotype was detected once. CDR3 DNA: TGCGCCAGCGCTCCCTGGGGGGGAAGGTCCTACGAGCAGTACTTC. Translated: CASAPWGGRSYEQYF. The V gene is TRBV5-1, the J gene TRBJ2-7, with TRBD2 identical over 7 bases. Germline V gives CDR1 SGHRS, CDR2 YFSETQ. After removal of 7 bases from V and 1 base from J, the junction contained 11 bases not matched to a gene. This CDR3 is 15 amino acids long. Using reference TRBV5-1 and TRBJ2-7 for the parts outside the CDR3, the full variable domain is KAGVTQTPRYLIKTRGQQVTLSCSPISGHRSVSWYQQTPGQGLQFLFEYFSETQRNKGNFPGRFSGRQFSNSRSEMNVSTLELGDSALYLCASAPWGGRSYEQYFGPGTRLTVT.

This clonotype was seen more than once but under ten times. The V gene is TRBV10-2, the J gene TRBJ2-3, with 7 bases lining up with TRBD2. The V and J ends lost 8 bases and 2 bases, in that order; junction bases with no gene match: 19. The germline V gene has CDR1 WSHSY and CDR2 SAAADI. This CDR3 spans 18 amino acids. The chain's CDR3 is CASPPGGPMPNPTDTQYF. The DNA of the CDR3 is TGCGCCAGCCCGCCGGGGGGTCCGATGCCCAATCCCACAGATACGCAGTATTTT.

In its sample, this clonotype was seen a few times. This chain joins TRBV5-4 and TRBJ2-5; 8 positions match TRBD2. Germline CDR1 SGHNT, CDR2 YYREEE (reference sequence). The CDR3 is 16 amino acids. Trimming removed 1 base from V and 3 bases from J; junction bases left unmatched: 8. The CDR3 is CASSLMGGGTKETQYF. CDR3 bases: TGTGCCAGCAGCTTGATGGGCGGGGGGACCAAAGAGACCCAGTACTTC.

The chain recombines TRBV12-3 or TRBV12-4 with TRBJ2-1; 7 nucleotides align to TRBD2. This CDR3 has 16 amino acids. J lost 3 bases, V lost 10 bases, and 15 bases had no gene match. This chain's CDR3 is CATSGAITPYYNEQFF. The CDR3 DNA reads as TGTGCCACGAGCGGGGCCATAACCCCCTACTACAATGAGCAGTTCTTC.

This clonotype was picked up a small number of times. The chain recombines TRBV20-1 with TRBJ1-2, with a weak D call TRBD1 (5 bases). This CDR3 is 13 amino acids long. V lost 3 bases and J 0 bases, leaving 8 bases between the germline ends. In germline, CDR1 is DFQATT, CDR2 SNEGSKA (reference sequence). The CDR3 spells CSASQGSNYGYTF. DNA of the CDR3: TGCAGTGCTAGTCAGGGTTCTAACTATGGCTACACCTTC.

A few counts support this clonotype. This sequence joins TRBV7-2 and TRBJ2-3; 9 positions agree with TRBD2. This CDR3 spans 16 amino acids. The junction had 12 bases not matched to a gene; V was cut back by 4 bases and J by 7 bases. Per the germline V gene, CDR1 is SGHTA and CDR2 is FQGNSA. CDR3 in DNA: TGTGCCAGCAGCTGGACTGCGGCGGGGGGGCCGAATACGCAGTATTTT. This encodes CASSWTAAGGPNTQYF.

This clonotype turned up a few times. The rearrangement links TRBV7-2 to TRBJ2-1; TRBD1 aligns across 10 bases. Germline V CDR1 and CDR2: SGHTA, FQGNSA. This CDR3 is 15 amino acids long. V shed 4 bases, J shed 3 bases, and the junction held 3 bases outside the gene matches. The CDR3 loop is CASSSRDRGYNEQFF. CDR3 nucleotide sequence: TGTGCCAGCAGCTCCCGGGACAGGGGCTACAATGAGCAGTTCTTC.

This clonotype has only a few counts. The chain recombines TRBV2 with TRBJ2-1, with 8 bases identical to TRBD1. Germline loops: CDR1 SNHLY, CDR2 FYNNEI. The CDR3 has 14 residues. J was trimmed by 9 bases and V by 5 bases; bases with no gene match: 9. The CDR3 DNA reads as TGTGCCAGCAGTCCCTTCGGACAGGGCGCTGAGCAGTTCTTC. Translation: CASSPFGQGAEQFF.

Only a few counts were recorded for this clonotype. V is TRBV20-1 and J is TRBJ2-5; the match to TRBD2 covers 8 bases. The CDR3 is 13 amino acids. CDR1 and CDR2 (germline): DFQATT, SNEGSKA (reference sequence). V lost 5 bases and J lost 7; bases outside the gene matches: 9. DNA of the CDR3: TGCAGTGCTCCCCCAGCGGGGGCCCGGACCCAGTACTTC. Protein: CSAPPAGARTQYF.

This chain links TRBV28 with TRBJ2-5; D is perhaps TRBD2 (7 bases). Per the germline V gene, CDR1 is MDHEN and CDR2 is SYDVKM. Trimming cost V 3 bases and J 7 bases, with 18 bases left between them. CDR3 size: 15 residues. As DNA, the CDR3 is TGTGCCAGCAGTTTTTCCGGGGGGCCCTGGGGGACCCAGTACTTC. The encoded protein is CASSFSGGPWGTQYF. Together with reference TRBV28 and TRBJ2-5, the CDR3 gives the full variable domain: DVKVTQSSRYLVKRTGEKVFLECVQDMDHENMFWYRQDPGLGLRLIYFSYDVKMKEKGDIPEGYSVSREKKERFSLILESASTNQTSMYLCASSFSGGPWGTQYFGPGTRLLVL.

This clonotype was seen only a few times. This chain links TRBV4-1 with TRBJ2-7; D might be TRBD1 or TRBD2, each matching 6 bases. This CDR3 contains 15 residues. Trimming cost V 0 bases and J 6 bases, with 15 bases left between them. Germline V lookup: CDR1 MGHRA, CDR2 YSYEKL. The CDR3 region has the DNA TGCGCCAGCAGCCAAGATGTACCGGGGGCGGCCGAGCAGTACTTC. It codes for CASSQDVPGAAEQYF.

The rearrangement uses TRBV10-3 and TRBJ2-1, with TRBD2 matching 13 bases. V was clipped by 3 bases and J by 0 bases; unmatched bases: 8. The CDR3 sequence is 19 residues long. CDR1 is ENHRY, CDR2 SYGVKD, per germline. The CDR3 sequence: CAISDPKTSGGSSYNEQFF. The CDR3 coding sequence is TGTGCCATCAGTGATCCTAAGACTAGCGGGGGGAGCTCCTACAATGAGCAGTTCTTC.

The rearrangement links TRBV28 to TRBJ2-6; D is possibly TRBD2 (6 bases). Trimming removed 3 bases at V and 0 bases at J, with 18 bases between. In germline, CDR1 is MDHEN, CDR2 SYDVKM. The CDR3 length is 19 residues. DNA for the CDR3: TGTGCCAGCAGTTTTATAAGGGGACTTTTGCTCTCTGGGGCCAACGTCCTGACTTTC. Translation gives CASSFIRGLLLSGANVLTF.

The CDR3, as DNA: TGCGCCAGCACTGGCGAGATCTCCTACAATGAGCAGTTCTTC. It translates to CASTGEISYNEQFF. The genes are TRBV5-1 and TRBJ2-1, with D unclear. In germline, CDR1 is SGHRS, CDR2 YFSETQ. V was trimmed by 6 bases and J by 0 bases, leaving 10 bases between them. This CDR3 comprises 14 residues.

The chain employs TRBV7-3 and TRBJ1-1; D gene unclear. The length of the CDR3 is 12 residues. Looked up from germline, CDR1 is SGHTA and CDR2 is FQGTGA. Trimming left V 6 bases short and J 9 bases short, with 14 bases between. The CDR3 DNA reads TGTGCCAGCAGACCGGACGTCGGTCAAGCTTTCTTT. Amino acid sequence: CASRPDVGQAFF.

The chain uses TRBV4-3 and TRBJ1-1; 9 nucleotides agree with TRBD1. J gave up 1 base and V 3 bases, and 9 bases lay outside the gene matches. The CDR3 consists of 17 residues. The germline V gene encodes CDR1 LGHNA and CDR2 YSLEER. CDR3 loop: CASSQSFGTGRNTEAFF. The CDR3 DNA follows: TGCGCCAGCAGCCAGTCCTTTGGGACAGGGAGGAACACTGAAGCTTTCTTT.

Concerning this clonotype itself: This may arise from a read error, as a much more abundant clone is one base away. The rearrangement joins TRBV4-1 to TRBJ2-1; the D gene could be TRBD1 or TRBD2 (5 bases each). This CDR3 has 16 residues. The germline CDR1 and CDR2 sequences are MGHRA and YSYEKL. CDR3 sequence reads: CASSQEGTGLDNEQLF. The CDR3 DNA sequence: TGCGCCAGCAGCCAAGAGGGGACCGGGTTAGACAATGAGCAGTTATTC.

The CDR3 DNA is TGTGCCAGCAGGAGGGAGAGTTCACCCCTCCACTTT. This translates into CASRRESSPLHF. The J gene is TRBJ1-6, the V gene TRBV6-1; D call uncertain. With 6 bases removed from V and 9 bases from J, the gap between germline ends came to 9 bases. CDR3 size: 12 residues. Germline values: CDR1 MNHNS, CDR2 SASEGT.

The chain uses TRBV7-6 and TRBJ2-5; maybe TRBD2 (5 bases). The ends were cut back, 5 bases at V and 2 bases at J, with 15 bases in the middle. The CDR3 is 15 residues long. Germline V gene sequence: CDR1 SGHVS, CDR2 FNYEAQ. The CDR3 here is CASSKLGDNQETQYF. CDR3 DNA sequence: TGTGCCAGCAGCAAACTCGGGGATAATCAAGAGACCCAGTACTTC.

The genes are TRBV7-3 and TRBJ1-1; D gene uncertain. The V end lost 6 bases, the J end lost 0 bases, and 8 bases lay between the germline ends. In germline, CDR1 is SGHTA, CDR2 FQGTGA. This CDR3 has 13 residues. CDR3 DNA sequence: TGTGCCAGCAGATTTAATTTGAACACTGAAGCTTTCTTT. It is translated as CASRFNLNTEAFF.

This clonotype came up a few times. The DNA for the CDR3 is TGCAGTGCTGGACTAGCGAATGCCGGGGAGCTGTTTTTT. It specifies CSAGLANAGELFF. The V gene is TRBV20-1, the J gene TRBJ2-2; TRBD2 aligns across 9 bases. The CDR3 contains 13 residues. Germline lookup yields CDR1 DFQATT and CDR2 SNEGSKA (reference sequence). Losses at the gene ends were 5 bases for V and 6 bases for J; bases not matched to a gene: 4.

This chain links TRBV14 with TRBJ2-5; D gene ambiguous. Germline CDR1 is SGHDN and CDR2 is FVKESK. This CDR3 contains 13 residues. Trimming removed 0 bases from V and 4 bases from J, with 6 bases in between. The CDR3 loop reads CASSQDTRETQYF. CDR3 bases: TGTGCCAGCAGCCAAGACACCAGAGAGACCCAGTACTTC.

This chain uses TRBV24-1 with TRBJ2-1; D gene ambiguous. CDR3 size: 13 residues. Germline V lookup: CDR1 KGHDR, CDR2 SFDVKD. V shed 4 bases and J shed 9 bases, with 12 bases lying between them. CDR3 coding DNA: TGTGCCACCAGTGAACCCAACCAAGGTGAGCAGTTCTTC. Translation: CATSEPNQGEQFF.

The genes are TRBV27 and TRBJ1-6, with D possibly matching TRBD1 (6 bases). Germline CDR1 and CDR2: MNHEY and SMNVEV (reference sequence). The CDR3 length is 16 residues. Trimming shortened V by 3 bases and J by 9 bases, and 18 bases separated the two germline ends. The DNA of the CDR3 is TGTGCCAGCAGTTTTAGCCTACCAGGGGTGCGTTCACCCCTCCACTTT. It codes for CASSFSLPGVRSPLHF.

This clonotype was observed a few times. In nucleotides, the CDR3 is TGTGCCAGCAGCTCCGCACGGGGGGACGAGGCAGATACGCAGTATTTT. Its protein product is CASSSARGDEADTQYF. The chain carries TRBV7-3 and TRBJ2-3; TRBD2 agrees at 7 bases. V lost 4 bases to trimming and J lost 4 bases; unmatched junction nucleotides: 11. The germline gives CDR1 SGHTA, CDR2 FQGTGA. The CDR3 sequence is 16 residues long.

This clonotype was counted a few times. The V call is TRBV3-1, the J call TRBJ2-3, with D possibly TRBD2 on 6 matching bases. Germline CDR1 LGHDT, CDR2 YNNKEL (reference sequence). The CDR3 is made up of 16 amino acids. The V gene lost 1 base and the J gene lost 2 bases, with 13 bases spanning the gap. CDR3 nucleotides: TGTGCCAGCAGCCAAGGAAGGAGGGGCAACACAGATACGCAGTATTTT. Translated, it gives CASSQGRRGNTDTQYF.

This clonotype was counted between two and nine times. The V gene is TRBV29-1, the J gene TRBJ1-2; D gene unclear. The CDR3 loop spans 12 amino acids. Germline V lookup: CDR1 SQVTM, CDR2 ANQGSEA. The germline V and J ends were trimmed by 5 bases and 6 bases, with 13 bases remaining between them. The CDR3 DNA follows: TGCAGCGTTATGACACTGGAGGATGGCTACACCTTC. This encodes CSVMTLEDGYTF.

A few counts support this clonotype. V gene TRBV29-1 combines with J gene TRBJ2-7; perhaps TRBD2 as D (5 bases). Germline CDR1 reads SQVTM; CDR2 reads ANQGSEA. V lost 3 bases and J lost 6, with 15 bases in between. The CDR3 sequence is 13 residues long. CDR3 protein: CSVEFGVGGEQYF. The CDR3 DNA reads TGCAGCGTTGAGTTCGGGGTTGGTGGCGAGCAGTACTTC.

The chain is built from TRBV9 and TRBJ1-4; D unclear. V was shortened by 4 bases and J by 12 bases, with 19 bases between the two germline ends. The germline CDR1 and CDR2 sequences are SGDLS and YYNGEE. CDR3 length: 14 residues. CDR3 sequence: CASSPPGGHGELFF. The CDR3 nucleotides are TGTGCCAGCAGCCCTCCAGGCGGTCACGGGGAACTGTTTTTT.

A few counts support this clonotype. The chain carries TRBV25-1 and TRBJ1-5; 7 bases line up with TRBD1. After removal of 0 bases from V and 2 bases from J, the junction contained 7 bases not matched to a gene. The germline gives CDR1 MGHDK, CDR2 SYGVNS. This CDR3 comprises 17 residues. The CDR3 loop reads CASSEYGQEEGNQPQHF. The CDR3 DNA is TGTGCCAGCAGTGAATATGGACAGGAGGAGGGCAATCAGCCCCAGCATTTT.

V gene TRBV5-6 combines with J gene TRBJ1-2, with 8 bases aligning to TRBD1. Germline lookup yields CDR1 SGHDT and CDR2 YYEEEE. V shed 3 bases and J 6 bases; nucleotides not matched to a gene: 4. The CDR3 extends over 13 amino acids. The CDR3 loop is CASSWGTGHGYTF. The DNA for the CDR3 is TGTGCCAGCAGCTGGGGGACAGGCCATGGCTACACCTTC.

The V call is TRBV4-2, the J call TRBJ2-1; 7 bases are shared with TRBD2. Germline V gives CDR1 LGHNA, CDR2 YNFKEQ. The CDR3 runs to 15 residues. J gave up 4 bases and V 7 bases, and 10 bases lay outside the gene matches. In DNA form, the CDR3 reads TGTGCCAGCACCCAGTGGGGGGGGACGTACAATGAGCAGTTCTTC. Protein sequence: CASTQWGGTYNEQFF.